The 3 T cell receptor beta chains below come from one sample, sequenced in a study of CD8 T cells in Susac syndrome. Random hexamers served to reverse transcribe roughly 0.5 to 1 ug RNA. MiXCR, run by TCRdb on the immunoSEQ multiplex PCR reads, gives a single entry per CDR3 protein. The sample carries under 250,000 distinct CDR3 sequences, over 85% recorded once. The sample comprised CD4+ T cells from PBMCs. The receptors shown here come from a human donor with multiple sclerosis.

V usage is TRBV12-3 or TRBV12-4 and J usage is TRBJ2-3; the D is unclear. Trimming pared 6 bases from V and 3 bases from J, leaving 7 bases between. The CDR3 is 12 residues long. CDR3 protein: CASSQATDTQYF. In DNA form, the CDR3 reads TGTGCCAGCAGCCAGGCTACAGATACGCAGTATTTT.

This clonotype was recorded once. This rearrangement joins TRBV3-1 to TRBJ2-3, with D possibly TRBD2 on 5 matching bases. The CDR3 is 16 amino acids. The germline V gene has CDR1 LGHDT and CDR2 YNNKEL (reference sequence). The V gene lost 2 bases and the J gene lost 0 bases, with 12 bases spanning the gap. The CDR3 here is CASSQFPTGSTDTQYF. The CDR3 DNA follows: TGTGCCAGCAGCCAATTCCCCACGGGGAGCACAGATACGCAGTATTTT.

The genes are TRBV30 and TRBJ1-2; no reliable D call. Between the trimmed V and J ends, which lost 1 base and 0 bases, there was a span of 6 bases. Germline-derived CDR1 and CDR2 are GTSNPN and SVGIG (reference sequence). The CDR3 loop spans 13 amino acids. The CDR3 is CAWSDLANYGYTF. The CDR3, as DNA: TGTGCCTGGAGTGACCTTGCTAACTATGGCTACACCTTC.